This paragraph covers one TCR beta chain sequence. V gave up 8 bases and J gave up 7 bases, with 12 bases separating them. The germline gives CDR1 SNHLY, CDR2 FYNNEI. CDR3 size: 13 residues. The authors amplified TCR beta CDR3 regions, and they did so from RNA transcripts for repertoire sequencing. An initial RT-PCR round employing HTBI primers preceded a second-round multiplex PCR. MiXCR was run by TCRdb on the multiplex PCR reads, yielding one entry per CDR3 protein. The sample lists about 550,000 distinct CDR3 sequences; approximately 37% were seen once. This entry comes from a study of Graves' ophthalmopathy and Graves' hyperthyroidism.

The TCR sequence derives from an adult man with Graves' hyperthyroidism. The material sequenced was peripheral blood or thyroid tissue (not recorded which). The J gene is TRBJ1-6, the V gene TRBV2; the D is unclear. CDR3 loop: CASLEAGNSPLHF. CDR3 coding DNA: TGTGCCAGCTTAGAGGCAGGCAATTCACCCCTCCACTTT. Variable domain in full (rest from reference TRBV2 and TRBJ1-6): EPEVTQTPSHQVTQMGQEVILRCVPISNHLYFYWYRQILGQKVEFLVSFYNNEISEKSEIFDDQFSVERPDGSNFTLKIRSTKLEDSAMYFCASLEAGNSPLHFGNGTRLTVT.